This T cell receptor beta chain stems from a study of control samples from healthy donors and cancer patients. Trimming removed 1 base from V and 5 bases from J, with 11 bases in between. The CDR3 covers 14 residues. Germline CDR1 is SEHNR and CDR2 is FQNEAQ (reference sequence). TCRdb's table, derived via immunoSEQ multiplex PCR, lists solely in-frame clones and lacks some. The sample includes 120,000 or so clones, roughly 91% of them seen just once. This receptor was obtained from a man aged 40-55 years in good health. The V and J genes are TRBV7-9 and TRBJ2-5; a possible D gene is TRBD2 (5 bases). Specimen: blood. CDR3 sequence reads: CASSLGPGGETQYF. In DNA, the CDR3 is TGTGCCAGCAGCTTAGGACCCGGCGGGGAGACCCAGTACTTC.